The T cell receptor beta chain described here comes from a study of cytomegalovirus exposure and HLA in healthy donors (dated by TCRdb to 2015 to 2018). Turning to the overall study: An earlier analysis of roughly 500 of the donors reported 250 to 300 Gb of sequence data and about 100 million unique TCR beta sequences from about 179 million T cells. The aim of the study was to test whether cataloging public T cell receptors could identify signatures of past pathogen exposure. The study profiled the T cell repertoires of hundreds of subjects by immunosequencing and related them to cytomegalovirus serostatus. An early release covering 550 to 650 HLA-typed donors comprised about 310 gigabases of sequencing data and roughly 86 million unique TCR sequences. All discovery cohort repertoires had been generated using a single sequencing platform. HLA typing included class I and class II loci at four-digit resolution. The number of typed donors differed by locus: 629-630 for A, B, C, DRB1 and DQB1; 500 to 550 for DQA1; over 600 for DPA1; and roughly 470 for DPB1. Of the roughly 400 genotyped donors, around 81% fell in the genetic ancestry cluster associated with self-reported Caucasian donors. In a later genetic analysis, genome-wide SNP genotypes for about 55% of the 666 donors were used, and that subset was treated as a discovery cohort. The study combined high-throughput TCR immunosequencing, statistical association of individual TCRs with disease status, and machine learning to predict cytomegalovirus infection status. Rather than drawing on any new phenotypic data, the later analysis identified candidate immune exposures from TCR beta sequences and the way those sequences occurred across donors. Besides the first cohort of approximately 670 subjects, a separate validation cohort made up of about 120 different subjects was used. Five DR-DQ haplotypes were treated as single units for association and clustering because of strong linkage in the cohort. Among some 400 genotyped donors of the cohort, an average of about 220,000 unique TCR beta nucleotide sequences was sequenced per donor, of which about 20% were non-productive. To study patterns of TCR occurrence, a later analysis re-analyzed previously published TCR beta repertoires from around 700 donors and added high-resolution HLA genotyping. Donor age, sex, ethnicity and CMV serostatus were compiled alongside the repertoire data. An earlier analysis of approximately 630 of the donors applied high-throughput TCR beta sequencing to assess whether each TCR beta V gene segment acted as functional or pseudogenic.

What the study reported, not specific to this receptor: Because some donors lacked HLA typing at each locus, the association tests relied only on the typed subset. Linkage disequilibrium might explain the correlated functional status among segregating V segments, but an unknown experimental factor could not be ruled out. Because the 87-base-pair reads could not distinguish some IMGT-functional V segments, including TRBV6-2 and TRBV6-3, those segments were excluded. A later analysis found that HLA-associated TCR beta chains were more clonally expanded and had lower generation probabilities than equally common non-associated chains. Most TCR sequences were observed very rarely across donors, whereas some public TCRs were present in many individuals. The presence/absence analyses assumed that sequencing depth was roughly uniform across donors, and that assumption may not be true. In a later analysis, around 15,000 TCR beta sequences were associated with specific HLA alleles at a false discovery rate of 0.05. According to a later analysis, most CMV-associated TCR beta chains appeared to be HLA-restricted, and the HLA associations seemed to be driven largely by CMV exposure. In this cohort, only TCR beta chains were sequenced, and detectable features were limited by the absence of alpha or paired-chain data. According to a later analysis, TCR association rates differed among HLA loci, with DRB1 alleles showing the most associated TCRs and HLA-C alleles showing the fewest. A few of the identified cytomegalovirus-associated TCR beta chains were confirmed in vitro to be specific for cytomegalovirus antigens. A total of fewer than 200 TCR beta chains were listed by the study as associated with cytomegalovirus. The earlier analysis of 450 to 700 of the donors excluded roughly 17 rarely observed V segments, including chromosome 9 orphons, because counts were too low. For the cohort, immune exposure information was limited to CMV serostatus. In both the original and validation cohorts, the classifier was reported to diagnose cytomegalovirus status with high specificity and sensitivity. In an earlier analysis of more than 500 of the donors, most TCR beta V segments appeared in productive rearrangements about 90% or about 30% of the time, broadly matching IMGT annotations. A further reported finding was that TCR beta sequences accurately predicted the HLA-A and HLA-B alleles for most subjects in the first cohort. Several of the top co-occurrence clusters appeared to be linked to parvovirus B19, influenza, CMV and Epstein-Barr virus, according to a later analysis. It was suggested by the authors that the approach could potentially be generalized to other disease states and immunological phenotypes. A group of highly shared sequence variants was considered likely to be a technical artifact of the sequencing pipeline. An association between a missense DCLRE1C variant and V-gene and J-gene trimming of TCR beta chains was found in a later genetic analysis and replicated in an independent cohort. Assigning TCR associations to individual alleles was difficult when HLA alleles, especially DR and DQ, strongly co-occurred. A later genetic analysis reported fewer N-insertions in productive TCRs among donors in an Asian-associated ancestry cluster than the roughly 620-donor mean.

This clone has just one count. Its antigen is still unknown. No base quality values were provided; no much bigger clone lies one nucleotide off. Library method: the immunoSEQ multiplex PCR assay. For the multiplex PCR, a mixture combining 60 forward primers for TCR Vbeta segments and 13 reverse primers for TCR Jbeta segments was used. The CDR3 region of rearranged TCR beta genes was amplified from genomic DNA with a multiplex PCR assay. The amplified TCR beta libraries were sequenced on the Illumina HiSeq System as 87-base-pair reads. The authors processed their data as follows. A later analysis tallied tens of millions of unique TCR beta chains across the approximately 670 repertoires, and 10 million to 11 million of those chains were shared by two or more donors. To remove PCR and sequencing errors, raw reads were error-corrected and collapsed into unique sequences using a nearest-neighbor algorithm that merged closely related sequences. V, D and J gene segments were assigned by aligning CDR3 sequences to IMGT reference sequences. Each retained sequence needed at least a six-nucleotide match to both a V gene segment and a J gene segment. Rearrangements were classified as productive when the CDR3 lacked stop codons and remained in frame with V and J, and all other rearrangements were classified as non-productive. Following IMGT convention, CDR3 was defined as the stretch from the second conserved V-encoded cysteine to the conserved J-encoded phenylalanine. The earlier analysis of some 550 of the donors excluded any sequence lacking an unambiguous match to a single V gene segment. In an earlier analysis of almost 600 of the donors, a V segment was called functional when productive rearrangements were above 56.7%, and segregating when the standard deviation between donors exceeded 5%. To diagnose cytomegalovirus status from the catalog of TCR beta chain sequences, a statistical classification framework was built. In a later analysis, TCR nucleotide sequences were compared against IMGT/GENE-DB human TR gene sequences so that V and J genes could be assigned. Using the TCRdist pipeline, a later analysis assigned CDR3 sequences along with most-parsimonious VDJ recombination scenarios. In a later analysis, each TCR beta chain was defined by its CDR3 amino acid sequence together with its V-gene family, and reads without a unique V-gene family were excluded. As a way to deal with suspected cross-contamination and a sequencing artifact, a later analysis dropped roughly 600 nucleotide sequences that were highly shared and had low generation probability. In a later analysis, a clonal expansion index for each public chain was calculated from normalized within-repertoire ranks of inferred template counts. In a later analysis, generation probabilities were computed using a VDJ recombination model fitted to out-of-frame rearrangements, and the results were checked against IGoR. In a later analysis, hypergeometric tests were used to score TCR-TCR, TCR-HLA and TCR-CMV co-occurrence, with a repertoire-size bias correction applied to TCR pairs. False discovery rates were estimated in a later analysis by permuting HLA or CMV assignments 20 times. A later analysis grouped co-occurring TCRs with DBSCAN, adding TCRdist sequence similarity when clustering within HLA-allele-positive subsets. For co-occurrence clustering, repertoires with fewer than 30,000 or more than 120,000 public chains were excluded, along with four to six repertoires with anomalous nucleotide sharing. The clones in this table, taken by TCRdb from immuneACCESS, are in-frame only. Not every clone is retained; where verified, under half of the shortfall comes from an unresolved V gene, and the cause of the rest is unknown. That table supplies the V and J calls and clone size; D and trimming were determined from the DNA. The sample includes some 56,000 clones, with approximately 80% observed a single time. The top ten clonotypes cover under 2% of the sample.

Taken from cysteine to phenylalanine, the CDR3 has 14 residues. The read is trimmed to its CDR3 DNA, 42 bases read in frame from base 1. Taken from the germline V gene, the CDR1 and CDR2 loops are SGHRS and YFSETQ. The germline V end is reduced by 2 bases and the J end by 8 bases; junction bases left unmatched: 8. In total, 600 or so healthy bone marrow donors made up the cohort. All cohort members were sampled while nominally healthy, although unrecorded immune exposures were likely present. Of the approximately 700 cohort members, 250 to 300 had positive CMV serostatus and just over 350 had negative CMV serostatus, and CMV serostatus was not recorded for the donor. Each donor provided a peripheral blood sample, and peripheral blood mononuclear cells were used for TCR beta sequencing. Genomic DNA was extracted from the blood cell samples with the Qiagen DNeasy Blood Extraction Kit.

The V and J genes are TRBV5-1 and TRBJ1-1; 8 bases in the middle match TRBD1. The sequence was collected from a human donor in good health. Sequenced: PBMCs. This receptor carries the CDR3 CASSLSSQGAEAFF. In nucleotide form, the sequence is TGCGCCAGCAGCTTATCGAGCCAGGGGGCGGAAGCTTTCTTT.